This TCR beta chain was retrieved from a study of blood T cell repertoires in COVID-19. Study at large: There were acute and convalescent COVID-19 samples, and they came from the United States, Italy and Spain. PBMCs, B-cell-depleted T cells, or T cells provided the cDNA or gDNA that made up the material.

Ages ranged from about 18 to 89 years, with residence in 24 US areas. Original handling: Reference gene primers were amplified, and this amplification served to estimate nucleated cell counts. Clones were read by immunoSEQ multiplex PCR, and TCRdb kept only the in-frame ones, dropping some. V, J and clone size are those of that table, while D and trimming were read from the DNA. This table has approximately 490,000 clones, approximately 90% appearing once. Trimming pared 2 bases from V and 4 bases from J, leaving 14 bases between. Looked up from germline, CDR1 is LNHDA and CDR2 is SQIVND (reference sequence). The CDR3 loop spans 15 amino acids.

The sequenced sample consisted of PBMCs or T cells enriched from blood (not recorded which). This TCR came from a woman aged 55-70 years who had recovered from COVID-19. V and J are TRBV19 and TRBJ2-5, with a weak D call TRBD1 (6 bases). This chain's CDR3 is CASSIRGRGGETQYF. As DNA, the CDR3 is TGTGCCAGTAGTATAAGAGGCAGGGGCGGAGAGACCCAGTACTTC.